Below, 13 T cell receptor beta chains from the same sample are listed, as sequenced in a study of T cells after yellow fever vaccination. In TCRdb, the 5' RACE reads were re-called with MiXCR into one record per CDR3 protein. The sample has about 630,000 distinct CDR3 sequences, 9% to 15% seen once. The sequences come from PBMCs, collected on the day of the yellow fever booster vaccination. The receptor set was obtained from a man aged 25-40 years who received the YFV17D yellow fever vaccine.

The chain is built from TRBV12-3 or TRBV12-4 and TRBJ1-3; D is unclear. V lost 8 bases and J 0 bases, leaving 5 bases between the germline ends. The CDR3 runs to 12 residues. The DNA of the CDR3 is TGTGCCAGCTGGGACTCTGGAAACACCATATATTTT. It yields the protein CASWDSGNTIYF.

The chain is built from TRBV20-1 and TRBJ2-5, with D possibly called TRBD1 or TRBD2 (5 bases each). Per the germline V gene, CDR1 is DFQATT and CDR2 is SNEGSKA (reference sequence). V was clipped by 5 bases and J by 4 bases, with 17 bases between them. CDR3 length: 14 residues. CDR3 bases: TGCAGTGCTGCTGGGTTAATGGGGGTAGAGACCCAGTACTTC. Protein: CSAAGLMGVETQYF.

Many counts were recorded for this clonotype. The chain uses TRBV11-2 and TRBJ2-5; D is unresolved. There are 12 residues in the CDR3. V dropped 6 bases and J dropped 8 bases, with 13 bases sitting between them. Germline CDR1 SGHAT, CDR2 FQNNGV. The CDR3 here is CASSSSIGTQYF. DNA for the CDR3: TGTGCCAGCAGTAGCTCCATAGGAACCCAGTACTTC.

This clonotype was picked up a small number of times. The CDR3 is CASSGSESSYNEQFF. CDR3 in DNA: TGTGCCAGCAGTGGTTCAGAGAGCTCCTACAATGAGCAGTTCTTC. The chain has TRBV6-1 and TRBJ2-1, with no clear D. Looked up from germline, CDR1 is MNHNS and CDR2 is SASEGT. The CDR3 totals 15 residues. Between the trimmed V and J ends, which lost 4 bases and 0 bases, there was a span of 10 bases.

This clonotype has only a few counts. The chain joins TRBV12-3 or TRBV12-4 to TRBJ2-3; a weak D match, TRBD1 (5 bases). Trimming cost V 5 bases and J 4 bases, with 19 bases left between them. This CDR3 spans 16 amino acids. The CDR3 DNA follows: TGTGCCAGCAGTCACCGGGCTACAGGCGACGCAGATACGCAGTATTTT. The encoded protein is CASSHRATGDADTQYF.

The chain is built from TRBV27 and TRBJ2-7; D is perhaps TRBD1 (5 bases). Germline V CDR1 and CDR2: MNHEY, SMNVEV (reference sequence). With 5 bases removed from V and 2 bases from J, the gap between germline ends came to 13 bases. This CDR3 region has 14 residues. The CDR3 DNA reads TGTGCCAGCAGTCATTCGGACACTACCTACGAGCAGTACTTC. Encoded protein: CASSHSDTTYEQYF.

This clonotype has more than one count but fewer than ten. The chain recombines TRBV2 with TRBJ2-7; 13 bases line up with TRBD2. CDR3 length equals 16 residues. Germline V gene lookup returns CDR1 SNHLY and CDR2 FYNNEI. Trimming at V came to 5 bases and at J to 3 bases, leaving 7 bases not matched to a gene. In nucleotides, the CDR3 is TGTGCCAGCAGTTCGCTAGGACTAGCGGGAGACTACGAGCAGTACTTC. It is translated as CASSSLGLAGDYEQYF. Drawing the rest from reference TRBV2 and TRBJ2-7, the complete variable domain is EPEVTQTPSHQVTQMGQEVILRCVPISNHLYFYWYRQILGQKVEFLVSFYNNEISEKSEIFDDQFSVERPDGSNFTLKIRSTKLEDSAMYFCASSSLGLAGDYEQYFGPGTRLTVT.

Details on this clonotype: Since the CDR3 does not end with the conserved phenylalanine or tryptophan, this likely comes from a read error. The chain has TRBV20-1 and TRBJ2-7, with 10 nucleotides matching TRBD2. The V and J ends lost 3 bases and 5 bases, in that order; junction bases with no gene match: 10. Germline V gene data show CDR1 as DFQATT and CDR2 as SNEGSKA (reference sequence). There are 15 residues in the CDR3. The CDR3 sequence: CSASFSASGSNEQYY. The CDR3 DNA is TGCAGTGCTAGTTTTTCGGCTAGCGGGAGCAACGAGCAGTACTAC.

The CDR3 coding sequence is TGTGCCAGCAGCAAATGGACAGGATACACCGGGGAGCTGTTTTTT. Amino acid sequence: CASSKWTGYTGELFF. This chain links TRBV5-5 with TRBJ2-2, with 7 bases lining up with TRBD1. V was pared by 4 bases and J by 3 bases, with 6 bases of the junction left unmatched. The CDR3 totals 15 residues. Germline CDR1 is SGHKS and CDR2 is YYEKEE (reference sequence).

There are a few counts of this clonotype. The V gene is TRBV20-1, the J gene TRBJ1-2; D is ambiguous. This CDR3 is built from 12 residues. With 3 bases removed from V and 4 bases from J, the gap between germline ends came to 9 bases. The germline V gene has CDR1 DFQATT and CDR2 SNEGSKA (reference sequence). The CDR3 DNA is TGCAGTGCTAGTGGGGAGAGCTATGGCTACACCTTC. Translation gives CSASGESYGYTF.

In this sample, this clonotype turned up a few times. The chain combines TRBV28 with TRBJ2-7, with a possible D match to TRBD1 (6 bases). V gave up 3 bases and J gave up 2 bases, with 17 bases separating them. Germline assignment: CDR1 MDHEN and CDR2 SYDVKM. There are 16 residues in the CDR3. CDR3 bases: TGTGCCAGCAGTTTCCATCCCCAGGACAGTACCTACGAGCAGTACTTC. Amino acid sequence: CASSFHPQDSTYEQYF. Based on the CDR3 plus reference TRBV28 and TRBJ2-7, the full variable domain is DVKVTQSSRYLVKRTGEKVFLECVQDMDHENMFWYRQDPGLGLRLIYFSYDVKMKEKGDIPEGYSVSREKKERFSLILESASTNQTSMYLCASSFHPQDSTYEQYFGPGTRLTVT.

The rearrangement uses TRBV5-1 and TRBJ2-1; 10 bases are a match to TRBD1. V trimming: 4 bases; J trimming: 6 bases; junction bases outside the gene matches: 7. From germline, CDR1 is SGHRS and CDR2 YFSETQ. This CDR3 is built from 15 residues. In DNA, the CDR3 is TGCGCCAGCAGCCCCACTTGGACAGGGGGCAATGAGCAGTTCTTC. Translation gives CASSPTWTGGNEQFF. The full variable domain, its missing parts supplied by reference TRBV5-1 and TRBJ2-1, is KAGVTQTPRYLIKTRGQQVTLSCSPISGHRSVSWYQQTPGQGLQFLFEYFSETQRNKGNFPGRFSGRQFSNSRSEMNVSTLELGDSALYLCASSPTWTGGNEQFFGPGTRLTVL.

The gene calls are TRBV5-1 and TRBJ2-1; TRBD1 aligns across 7 bases. Trimming removed 8 bases from V and 1 base from J; junction bases left unmatched: 6. Germline V lookup: CDR1 SGHRS, CDR2 YFSETQ. CDR3 length: 14 amino acids. In nucleotides, the CDR3 is TGCGCCAGTAGAGAACAGGGGTCCTACAATGAGCAGTTCTTC. Translation: CASREQGSYNEQFF.